Presented here are 31 T cell receptor beta chains from one specimen sequenced in a study of blood T cell repertoires in COVID-19. Method: immunoSEQ multiplex PCR; TCRdb's copy keeps in-frame clones and lacks some. The data hold around 360,000 clones, with over 75% observed a single time. Sequenced: PBMCs or T cells enriched from blood (not recorded which). The source is a man between 35 and 55 years old in a cohort exposed to, infected with or recovered from COVID-19 (not recorded which).

V is TRBV25-1 and J is TRBJ1-3; maybe TRBD1 (6 bases). Germline values: CDR1 MGHDK, CDR2 SYGVNS. Trimming shortened V by 1 base and J by 0 bases, and 10 bases separated the two germline ends. There are 16 residues in the CDR3. In nucleotides, the CDR3 is TGTGCCAGCAGTGAATCGAGGGGGTCCTCTGGAAACACCATATATTTT. This translates into CASSESRGSSGNTIYF.

The rearrangement uses TRBV28 and TRBJ2-7, with TRBD2 identical over 7 bases. The length of the CDR3 is 13 residues. Germline V CDR1 and CDR2: MDHEN, SYDVKM. V shed 6 bases and J 3 bases; nucleotides not matched to a gene: 5. CDR3 sequence: CASSSGGVYEQYF. The DNA for the CDR3 is TGTGCCAGCAGCTCGGGGGGAGTCTACGAGCAGTACTTC.

The V gene is TRBV15, the J gene TRBJ1-4; D is unclear. This CDR3 has 15 residues. Germline V gene data show CDR1 as LNHNV and CDR2 as YYDKDF (reference sequence). Trimming stripped 9 bases from V and 8 bases from J, with 22 bases between. The CDR3 reads CATKKEGGQLEKLFF. The CDR3, as DNA: TGTGCCACTAAGAAGGAGGGCGGGCAGTTGGAAAAACTGTTTTTT.

The CDR3 sequence: CASSVTSGHNEQFF. DNA for the CDR3: TGTGCCAGCAGCGTGACTAGCGGACACAATGAGCAGTTCTTC. The V call is TRBV9, the J call TRBJ2-1, with 9 positions matching TRBD2. There are 14 residues in the CDR3. Germline lookup yields CDR1 SGDLS and CDR2 YYNGEE. Trimming took 2 bases from V and 5 from J; bases not matched to a gene: 2.

The CDR3 here is CASSQTSGRGDTQYF. Here the CDR3 DNA reads TGTGCCAGCAGCCAAACTAGCGGGAGAGGGGATACGCAGTATTTT. This chain joins TRBV7-9 and TRBJ2-3; TRBD2 matches 11 bases. J lost 6 bases, V lost 5 bases, and 7 bases had no gene match. The length of the CDR3 is 15 residues. The germline CDR1 and CDR2 sequences are SEHNR and FQNEAQ (reference sequence).

The chain couples TRBV27 to TRBJ1-1; D might be TRBD1 (6 bases). The CDR3 runs 14 residues. Between the trimmed V and J ends, which lost 3 bases and 5 bases, there was a span of 13 bases. The germline CDR1 and CDR2 sequences are MNHEY and SMNVEV (reference sequence). CDR3 in DNA: TGTGCCAGCAGTTTGAACAGGGTCGCAACTGAAGCTTTCTTT. Protein sequence: CASSLNRVATEAFF.

This chain uses TRBV7-2 with TRBJ1-4; maybe TRBD1 (6 bases). Trimming removed 3 bases at V and 1 base at J, with 9 bases between. Germline V gene sequence: CDR1 SGHTA, CDR2 FQGNSA. This CDR3 is built from 15 residues. CDR3 region: CASSLDSLTNEKLFF. As DNA, the CDR3 is TGTGCCAGCAGCTTGGACAGCCTAACTAATGAAAAACTGTTTTTT. Using reference TRBV7-2 and TRBJ1-4 for the parts outside the CDR3, the full variable domain is GAGVSQSPSNKVTEKGKDVELRCDPISGHTALYWYRQSLGQGLEFLIYFQGNSAPDKSGLPSDRFSAERTGGSVSTLTIQRTQQEDSAVYLCASSLDSLTNEKLFFGSGTQLSVL.

V usage is TRBV3-1 (or the pseudogene TRBV3-2) and J usage is TRBJ2-1; 11 bases are shared with TRBD2. The CDR3 is 21 residues long. Germline values: CDR1 LGHDT, CDR2 YNNKEL (reference sequence). The V and J ends lost 1 base and 6 bases, in that order; junction bases with no gene match: 20. The CDR3 DNA is TGTGCCAGCAGCCAAGCCCACGATCCTGGGACTAGCGGAGTGCCCAGCAATGAGCAGTTCTTC. It encodes CASSQAHDPGTSGVPSNEQFF.

This sequence joins TRBV19 and TRBJ1-6; 7 positions match TRBD1. V was clipped by 1 base and J by 11 bases; unmatched bases: 5. Per germline, CDR1 LNHDA and CDR2 SQIVND (reference sequence). The CDR3 runs to 14 residues. The CDR3 region is CASSIAPTGAPLHF. CDR3 nucleotides: TGTGCCAGTAGTATAGCCCCCACAGGGGCACCCCTCCACTTT.

This clone is a singleton in its sample. The chain carries TRBV9 and TRBJ1-2; weak D call: TRBD1 (5 bases). V dropped 3 bases and J dropped 8 bases, with 14 bases sitting between them. This CDR3 is 13 amino acids long. In germline, CDR1 is SGDLS, CDR2 YYNGEE. In DNA, the CDR3 is TGTGCCAGCAGCGGAAACAGGTATCGCGGCTACACCTTC. This translates into CASSGNRYRGYTF.

The chain carries TRBV19 and TRBJ2-2; 12 positions match TRBD2. V shed 3 bases and J 4 bases; nucleotides not matched to a gene: 3. The germline V gene encodes CDR1 LNHDA and CDR2 SQIVND (reference sequence). The length of the CDR3 is 16 residues. CDR3 bases: TGTGCCAGTAGTATCCTAGCGGGAGGGCCCACCGGGGAGCTGTTTTTT. Translating gives CASSILAGGPTGELFF.

The rearrangement uses TRBV24-1 and TRBJ2-3; D remains ambiguous. CDR1 is KGHDR and CDR2 is SFDVKD in the germline V gene. The CDR3 totals 13 residues. V was trimmed by 2 bases and J by 2 bases, leaving 4 bases between them. The CDR3 sequence is CATSDSFTDTQYF. The CDR3 nucleotides read TGTGCCACCAGTGATTCGTTCACAGATACGCAGTATTTT.

The chain links TRBV2 to TRBJ1-5; perhaps TRBD1 as D (5 bases). The CDR3 is made up of 14 amino acids. Trimming took off 5 bases at V and 5 bases at J, with 13 bases between the two ends. Germline V lookup: CDR1 SNHLY, CDR2 FYNNEI. The chain's CDR3 is CASSHRFRDQPQHF. The CDR3 DNA follows: TGTGCCAGCAGTCACAGGTTTCGGGATCAGCCCCAGCATTTT.

This clone was observed once. The chain has TRBV5-6 and TRBJ1-3; 8 nucleotides match TRBD1. The germline CDR1 and CDR2 sequences are SGHDT and YYEEEE. With 0 bases clipped from V and 5 bases from J, the junction kept 4 bases outside the gene matches. The CDR3 length is 15 residues. CDR3 nucleotide sequence: TGTGCCAGCAGCTTGGCAGGGGGCAGGAGAAACACCATATATTTT. It yields the protein CASSLAGGRRNTIYF.

This chain links TRBV27 with TRBJ2-1, with 15 bases identical to TRBD2. Germline V gene data show CDR1 as MNHEY and CDR2 as SMNVEV (reference sequence). The CDR3 totals 17 residues. V lost 5 bases and J lost 4; bases outside the gene matches: 6. The CDR3: CASSSGLAGGRYNEQFF. CDR3 in DNA: TGTGCCAGCAGTAGTGGACTAGCGGGAGGGCGATACAATGAGCAGTTCTTC.

The chain is built from TRBV28 and TRBJ2-7; D gene ambiguous. V lost 2 bases, J lost 1 base, and 9 bases lay in between. The CDR3 sequence is 14 residues long. CDR1 is MDHEN, CDR2 SYDVKM, per germline. CDR3 nucleotides: TGTGCCAGCAGTTTACGACTCCAATCCTACGAGCAGTACTTC. Translated: CASSLRLQSYEQYF.

The chain combines TRBV5-4 with TRBJ2-5; tentatively, D is TRBD2 (6 bases). V shed 2 bases and J shed 5 bases, with 10 bases lying between them. The CDR3 sequence is 13 residues long. CDR1 SGHNT and CDR2 YYREEE come from the germline V gene (reference sequence). CDR3 coding DNA: TGTGCCAGCAGCTTTGAACGGGAGGAGACCCAGTACTTC. Protein product: CASSFEREETQYF.

This chain links TRBV7-8 with TRBJ1-2, with TRBD1 as a possible D gene (6 bases). The germline V gene encodes CDR1 SGHVS and CDR2 FQNEAQ. This CDR3 has 14 amino acids. Trimming pared 1 base from V and 8 bases from J, leaving 14 bases between. The CDR3: CASSLEGGASGYTF. Written as DNA, the CDR3 is TGTGCCAGCAGCTTAGAGGGGGGGGCTTCAGGCTACACCTTC.

The table lists this clone with a count of one. The chain combines TRBV7-9 with TRBJ1-3, with a tentative D call TRBD1 (5 bases). The ends were cut back, 1 base at V and 3 bases at J, with 13 bases in the middle. The CDR3 has 16 residues. The germline gives CDR1 SEHNR, CDR2 FQNEAQ (reference sequence). CDR3 bases: TGTGCCAGCAGCTTAGGGTCCGACAGATATGGAAACACCATATATTTT. Translated: CASSLGSDRYGNTIYF.

J is TRBJ2-1 and V is TRBV19; TRBD1 is a possible D gene (5 bases). Trimming shortened V by 4 bases and J by 10 bases, and 11 bases separated the two germline ends. Germline V lookup: CDR1 LNHDA, CDR2 SQIVND (reference sequence). The length of the CDR3 is 12 residues. CDR3 sequence (DNA): TGTGCCAGTAGTAGGGGCGGCCCCGAGCAGTTCTTC. It translates to CASSRGGPEQFF.

Worth noting for this clone: Other nucleotide sequences from this sample produce the same CDR3. This chain uses TRBV5-1 with TRBJ2-1, with 14 bases aligning to TRBD2. The junction had 3 bases not matched to a gene; V was cut back by 4 bases and J by 6 bases. The CDR3 covers 15 residues. Germline V gene data show CDR1 as SGHRS and CDR2 as YFSETQ. The CDR3 DNA is TGCGCCAGCAGCCCAGGACTAGCGGGAGGCAATGAGCAGTTCTTC. As protein: CASSPGLAGGNEQFF.

The chain combines TRBV5-1 with TRBJ1-1, with D possibly matching TRBD1 (5 bases). The CDR3 spans 16 residues. The V gene's germline CDR1 is SGHRS and CDR2 YFSETQ. The V and J ends lost 0 bases and 5 bases respectively, with 17 bases between them. CDR3 in amino acids: CASSLDGGRVKTEAFF. The CDR3 bases are TGCGCCAGCAGCTTGGACGGGGGGAGAGTCAAAACTGAAGCTTTCTTT.

The V gene is TRBV6-5, the J gene TRBJ2-2; 9 bases align to TRBD1. Per the germline V gene, CDR1 is MNHEY and CDR2 is SVGAGI. This CDR3 is built from 13 residues. The ends lost 6 bases at V and 6 bases at J; junction bases unmatched: 2. The CDR3 DNA reads TGTGCCAGCAGCGGACAGGGGCCCGGGGAGCTGTTTTTT. Residues: CASSGQGPGELFF.

The rearrangement joins TRBV15 to TRBJ2-3, with 7 bases that match TRBD1. The V gene's germline CDR1 is LNHNV and CDR2 YYDKDF (reference sequence). The CDR3 covers 16 residues. Trimming cost V 0 bases and J 11 bases; bases outside gene matches: 14. The CDR3 DNA sequence: TGTGCCACCAGCAGAGATCTAGGGACAGCGAACCGAAAGCAGTATTTT. Translated: CATSRDLGTANRKQYF.

J is TRBJ1-6 and V is TRBV20-1; D unresolved. Trimming took 3 bases from V and 8 from J, leaving 17 bases between them. Germline loops: CDR1 DFQATT, CDR2 SNEGSKA (reference sequence). This CDR3 region has 15 residues. CDR3: CSASSLRLKDSPLHF. CDR3 nucleotide sequence: TGCAGTGCTAGTTCCTTGAGGCTGAAGGATTCACCCCTCCACTTT.

This chain connects TRBV7-6 to TRBJ2-2; 14 bases are shared with TRBD2. This CDR3 comprises 17 residues. Germline V gene lookup returns CDR1 SGHVS and CDR2 FNYEAQ. Trimming took 6 bases from V and 9 from J; bases not matched to a gene: 12. CDR3 residues: CASSFPGLAGDDRELFF. The CDR3 DNA reads as TGTGCCAGCAGTTTTCCGGGACTAGCGGGAGATGACAGGGAGCTGTTTTTT.

The rearrangement links TRBV6-6 to TRBJ2-1, with TRBD2 matching 8 bases. The germline gives CDR1 MNHNY, CDR2 SVGAGI (reference sequence). The CDR3 length is 17 residues. V lost 5 bases to trimming and J lost 5 bases; unmatched junction nucleotides: 14. The CDR3 protein is CASSRTSGPKQNNEQFF. CDR3 in DNA: TGTGCCAGCAGTCGAACTAGCGGTCCCAAACAAAACAATGAGCAGTTCTTC.

The table lists this clone with a few counts. The V call is TRBV10-3, the J call TRBJ1-5; the D gene is possibly TRBD1 (6 bases). There are 14 residues in the CDR3. Per germline, CDR1 ENHRY and CDR2 SYGVKD. The germline V and J ends were trimmed by 4 bases and 7 bases, with 14 bases remaining between them. CDR3 loop: CAISVGQSEQPQHF. CDR3 nucleotides: TGTGCCATCAGTGTCGGACAGTCAGAGCAGCCCCAGCATTTT.

J is TRBJ2-2 and V is TRBV5-1; TRBD1 aligns across 7 bases. Unmatched junction bases numbered 7, after V lost 4 bases and J lost 1 base. Germline assignment: CDR1 SGHRS and CDR2 YFSETQ. CDR3 size: 16 residues. The CDR3 is CASSLRGSGNTGELFF. The DNA for the CDR3 is TGCGCCAGCAGCCTCAGGGGGAGCGGGAACACCGGGGAGCTGTTTTTT.

This rearrangement joins TRBV6-2 or TRBV6-3 to TRBJ2-5; 11 nucleotides match TRBD2. From germline, CDR1 is MNHEY and CDR2 SVGEGT. V was clipped by 2 bases and J by 3 bases; unmatched bases: 11. CDR3 size: 18 residues. CDR3 residues: CASSYSLAGGRAKETQYF. The CDR3 DNA follows: TGTGCCAGCAGTTACAGTCTAGCGGGAGGACGAGCTAAAGAGACCCAGTACTTC.

This chain uses TRBV2 with TRBJ2-2, with 7 positions matching TRBD1. There are 13 residues in the CDR3. V trimming: 7 bases; J trimming: 4 bases; junction bases outside the gene matches: 3. Germline V gene lookup returns CDR1 SNHLY and CDR2 FYNNEI. CDR3 DNA sequence: TGTGCCAGCACCGACAGGGCCACCGGGGAGCTGTTTTTT. Protein: CASTDRATGELFF.